The T cell receptor (beta chain) under discussion was sequenced for a study of CD8 T cells in ankylosing spondylitis (dated by TCRdb to about 2017). Some background on the complete study: The study set out to find disease-linked TCR variants by profiling T cell receptor beta repertoires in ankylosing spondylitis patients and healthy donors. In total, the full study cohort was made up of roughly 110 healthy donors and 25 ankylosing spondylitis patients. Samples of peripheral blood were taken, and for ankylosing spondylitis patients, synovial fluid was collected as well. Here is what the overall study found, with its caveats: In peripheral blood, the disease-linked clones were found at relatively low frequencies and had a CD8+ phenotype. Some of the motif variants had been reported before in the synovial fluid and blood of reactive arthritis patients, a finding that suggests common disease-initiation mechanisms. According to the report, matched synovial fluid samples from ankylosing spondylitis patients were significantly enriched for the disease-linked clones. Blood from ankylosing spondylitis patients appeared to be characterized by a TCR beta motif made up of under ten highly homologous amino acid variants.

Sequencing instrument: Illumina HiSeq 2500. Quantitative 5'-RACE with molecular barcodes was the method used to prepare the TCR beta libraries. The authors processed their data as follows. A new computational method, built on a probabilistic model of VDJ rearrangement, was used to identify disease-linked TCR variants. TCRdb cleaned the public reads at Q25 with fastp, built clones with MiXCR and kept in-frame beta chains. A single entry per CDR3 protein holds the most common genes and DNA from its merged rows. TCRdb's processing, not the authors', yielded these V and J calls. The sample contains some 800,000 distinct CDR3 sequences, approximately 10% of them found a single time. The ten largest clones add up to 0.51% of the sample. The CDR3 measures 15 amino acids from cysteine to phenylalanine. The read is trimmed to its CDR3 DNA, 45 bases read in frame from base 1. The V end gives up 2 bases and the J end 8 bases, leaving 6 bases in the junction not matched to a gene. In the germline V gene (reference sequence), CDR1 corresponds to SGHAT and CDR2 to FQDESV.

In the case of this clonotype: The target of this receptor is not known. The input lacks base qualities; no much larger clone sits a single base away.

Specimen: blood, either unsorted or a sorted T cell fraction (not recorded which). The clonotype was recovered from a male donor with ankylosing spondylitis. This chain joins TRBV11-1 to TRBJ2-1; 10 middle bases align to TRBD2. The base sequence is TGTGCCAGCAGCTTAATTCCAAGCGGGAGGGATGAGCAGTTCTTC. This codes for CASSLIPSGRDEQFF. Supplemented by the reference TRBV11-1 and TRBJ2-1 proteins around the CDR3, the complete variable domain is EAEVAQSPRYKITEKSQAVAFWCDPISGHATLYWYRQILGQGPELLVQFQDESVVDDSQLPKDRFSAERLKGVDSTLKIQPAELGDSAMYLCASSLIPSGRDEQFFGPGTRLTVL.